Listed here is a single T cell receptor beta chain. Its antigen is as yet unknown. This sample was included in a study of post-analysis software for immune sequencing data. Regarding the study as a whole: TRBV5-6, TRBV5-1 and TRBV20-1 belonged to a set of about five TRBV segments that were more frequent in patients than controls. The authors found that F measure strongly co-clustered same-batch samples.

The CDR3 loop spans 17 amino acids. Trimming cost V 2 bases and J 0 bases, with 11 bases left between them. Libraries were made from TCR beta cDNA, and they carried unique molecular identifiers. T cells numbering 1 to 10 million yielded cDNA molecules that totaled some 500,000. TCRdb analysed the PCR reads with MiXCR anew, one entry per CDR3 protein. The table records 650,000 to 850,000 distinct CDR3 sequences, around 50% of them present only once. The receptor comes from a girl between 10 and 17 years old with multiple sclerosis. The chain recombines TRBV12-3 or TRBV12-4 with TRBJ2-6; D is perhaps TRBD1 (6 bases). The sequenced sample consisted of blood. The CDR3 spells CASSLSQGPSGANVLTF. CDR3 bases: TGTGCCAGCAGTTTATCACAGGGCCCCTCTGGGGCCAACGTCCTGACTTTC.